Following are 14 T cell receptor beta chains from one sample sequenced in a study of blood T cell repertoires in COVID-19. Measured with immunoSEQ multiplex PCR; TCRdb has only the in-frame clones, and not every one. The table has some 200,000 clones, around 87% seen once. Sequencing input: PBMCs or T cells enriched from blood (not recorded which). The origin of the receptors is a man younger than 40 in a cohort exposed to, infected with or recovered from COVID-19 (not recorded which).

The J gene is TRBJ1-4, the V gene TRBV4-3; 9 bases are shared with TRBD1. J gave up 10 bases and V 4 bases, and 13 bases lay outside the gene matches. The CDR3 totals 16 residues. CDR1 and CDR2 from the germline V gene are LGHNA and YSLEER. The CDR3 nucleotides read TGCGCCAGCAGCCCCCGGGACAGGGATCGGGTCGGAAAACTGTTTTTT. Encoded protein: CASSPRDRDRVGKLFF.

CDR3 nucleotide sequence: TGTGCCAGCAGCCAAGAGAGAAATTCACCCCTCCACTTT. Translated, it gives CASSQERNSPLHF. The chain recombines TRBV3-1 (or the pseudogene TRBV3-2) with TRBJ1-6; D is unresolved. The CDR3 has 13 amino acids. V dropped 0 bases and J dropped 7 bases, with 4 bases sitting between them. The V gene's germline CDR1 is LGHDT and CDR2 YNNKEL (reference sequence).

The rearrangement joins TRBV19 to TRBJ2-3, with 9 bases identical to TRBD2. Per the germline V gene, CDR1 is LNHDA and CDR2 is SQIVND (reference sequence). The CDR3 loop spans 18 amino acids. After removal of 3 bases from V and 0 bases from J, the junction contained 10 bases not matched to a gene. CDR3 sequence reads: CASSISPLAGLSTDTQYF. Written as DNA, the CDR3 is TGTGCCAGTAGTATCTCCCCACTAGCGGGCCTAAGCACAGATACGCAGTATTTT.

The table lists this clone with a few counts. The rearrangement uses TRBV9 and TRBJ1-2; D might be TRBD1 (6 bases). CDR3 size: 14 residues. Germline V CDR1 and CDR2: SGDLS, YYNGEE. With 0 bases removed from V and 3 bases from J, the gap between germline ends came to 9 bases. CDR3 nucleotides: TGTGCCAGCAGCGTAGCACAGGGTGACTATGGCTACACCTTC. Translation gives CASSVAQGDYGYTF.

The chain joins TRBV7-2 to TRBJ2-7; maybe TRBD1 (6 bases). CDR1 is SGHTA, CDR2 FQGNSA, per germline. CDR3 size: 14 residues. The V end lost 3 bases, the J end lost 4 bases, and 13 bases lay between the germline ends. The DNA for the CDR3 is TGTGCCAGCAGCTTTGGGACAAATTCATACGAGCAGTACTTC. Its translation: CASSFGTNSYEQYF.

The V and J genes are TRBV13 and TRBJ2-5, with 7 bases identical to TRBD1. Germline V gene data show CDR1 as PRHDT and CDR2 as FYEKMQ (reference sequence). Germline trimming cut 4 bases from V and 2 bases from J; bases unmatched to any gene: 4. The CDR3 length is 14 residues. The DNA for the CDR3 is TGTGCCAGCAGCTCACGGGACAGTCAAGAGACCCAGTACTTC. Amino acid sequence: CASSSRDSQETQYF.

The genes are TRBV29-1 and TRBJ1-1; D gene uncertain. V lost 6 bases and J lost 3, with 8 bases in between. CDR1 is SQVTM and CDR2 is ANQGSEA in the germline V gene. CDR3 length: 11 residues. The CDR3 region is CSVRSHTEAFF. The CDR3 bases are TGCAGCGTCCGGTCGCACACTGAAGCTTTCTTT.

CDR3 region: CASSLVGGDYGYTF. CDR3 nucleotide sequence: TGTGCCAGCAGCCTTGTAGGGGGGGACTATGGCTACACCTTC. V gene TRBV27 combines with J gene TRBJ1-2; a possible D gene is TRBD1 (6 bases). Trimming cost V 6 bases and J 3 bases, with 14 bases left between them. Germline V gene lookup returns CDR1 MNHEY and CDR2 SMNVEV (reference sequence). CDR3 size: 14 residues.

The chain joins TRBV18 to TRBJ2-1, with 11 bases that match TRBD2. Trimming took 1 base from V and 0 from J; bases not matched to a gene: 11. There are 20 residues in the CDR3. Germline V lookup: CDR1 KGHSH, CDR2 LQKENI. In DNA, the CDR3 is TGTGCCAGCTCACCACAGGGAAAGATAGCGGGAGGGGGCTCCTACAATGAGCAGTTCTTC. Translating gives CASSPQGKIAGGGSYNEQFF.

The rearrangement joins TRBV6-5 to TRBJ1-1, with 8 bases that match TRBD1. There are 14 residues in the CDR3. The germline CDR1 and CDR2 sequences are MNHEY and SVGAGI. The V and J ends lost 8 bases and 3 bases, in that order; junction bases with no gene match: 8. DNA for the CDR3: TGTGCCAGCGCCGAAGACAGGGGTTACACTGAAGCTTTCTTT. Amino acid sequence: CASAEDRGYTEAFF.

The chain joins TRBV4-2 to TRBJ2-7, with 8 bases identical to TRBD2. Germline-derived CDR1 and CDR2 are LGHNA and YNFKEQ. The CDR3 is 17 residues long. Trimming removed 0 bases from V and 1 base from J; junction bases left unmatched: 8. CDR3 protein: CASSQDLLAGPSYEQYF. The CDR3 nucleotides read TGTGCCAGCAGCCAAGATCTCCTAGCGGGCCCTTCCTACGAGCAGTACTTC.

This rearrangement joins TRBV7-3 to TRBJ2-2; D is ambiguous. The CDR3 is made up of 12 amino acids. V lost 5 bases and J lost 6, with 7 bases in between. Germline-derived CDR1 and CDR2 are SGHTA and FQGTGA. The CDR3 protein is CASSPSSGELFF. CDR3 sequence (DNA): TGTGCCAGCAGCCCGTCTTCCGGGGAGCTGTTTTTT.

This clone was observed a single time. The chain links TRBV18 to TRBJ2-2; no firm D call. Looked up from germline, CDR1 is KGHSH and CDR2 is LQKENI. The ends were cut back, 2 bases at V and 5 bases at J, with 12 bases in the middle. The length of the CDR3 is 15 residues. The CDR3 DNA sequence: TGTGCCAGCTCACCAATCCAATCGCGAACCGGGGAGCTGTTTTTT. The encoded protein is CASSPIQSRTGELFF.

The rearrangement joins TRBV28 to TRBJ2-7, with D tentatively TRBD2 (6 bases). Germline V lookup: CDR1 MDHEN, CDR2 SYDVKM. This CDR3 is built from 14 residues. Trimming took off 7 bases at V and 0 bases at J, with 13 bases between the two ends. This CDR3 is CASNPGLISYEQYF. The CDR3 nucleotides read TGTGCCAGCAACCCGGGACTCATCTCCTACGAGCAGTACTTC.